This T cell receptor beta chain comes out of a study of T-cell reconstitution after alpha-beta-depleted transplantation in children. This clonotype was recorded a few times. Preparing the TCRbeta library involved the use of unique molecular identifiers. TCRdb independently ran MiXCR on the PCR reads; one entry per CDR3 protein. The table lists approximately 250,000 distinct CDR3 sequences, around 25% of them singletons. From germline, CDR1 is SGHRS and CDR2 YFSETQ. The CDR3 has 14 amino acids. The ends lost 3 bases at V and 8 bases at J; junction bases unmatched: 5. This clonotype originated in a girl aged 2 to 9 with Fanconi anemia, due to receive a stem cell transplant. The chain recombines TRBV5-1 with TRBJ1-6; TRBD1 agrees at 7 bases. The sample consisted of PBMCs, taken before TCRalphabeta/CD19-depleted stem cell transplant. The CDR3 sequence: CASSSKGADSPLHF. In DNA, the CDR3 is TGCGCCAGCAGCTCAAAGGGGGCAGATTCACCCCTCCACTTT.